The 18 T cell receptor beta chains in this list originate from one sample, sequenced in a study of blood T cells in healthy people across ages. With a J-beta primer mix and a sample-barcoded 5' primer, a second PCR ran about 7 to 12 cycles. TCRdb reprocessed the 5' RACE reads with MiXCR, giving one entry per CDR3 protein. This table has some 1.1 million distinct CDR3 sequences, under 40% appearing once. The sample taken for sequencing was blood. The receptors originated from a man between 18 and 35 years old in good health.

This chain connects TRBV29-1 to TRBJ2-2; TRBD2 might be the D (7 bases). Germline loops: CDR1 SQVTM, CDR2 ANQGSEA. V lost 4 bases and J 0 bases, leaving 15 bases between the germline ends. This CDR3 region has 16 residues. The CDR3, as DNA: TGCAGCGTTGGGGAGGGGACAAGGGCGAACACCGGGGAGCTGTTTTTT. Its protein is CSVGEGTRANTGELFF.

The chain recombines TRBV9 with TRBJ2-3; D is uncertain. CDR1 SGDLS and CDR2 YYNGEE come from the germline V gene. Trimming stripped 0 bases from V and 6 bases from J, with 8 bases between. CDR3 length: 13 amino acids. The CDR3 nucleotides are TGTGCCAGCAGCGTAGTTTCTGGGGATACGCAGTATTTT. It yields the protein CASSVVSGDTQYF.

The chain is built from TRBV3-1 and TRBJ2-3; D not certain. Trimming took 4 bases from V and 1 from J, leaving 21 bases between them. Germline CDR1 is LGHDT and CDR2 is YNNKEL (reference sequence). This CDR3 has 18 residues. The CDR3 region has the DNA TGTGCCAGCAGCCCGAAACAACGATCAAAGGGTGGCACAGATACGCAGTATTTT. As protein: CASSPKQRSKGGTDTQYF.

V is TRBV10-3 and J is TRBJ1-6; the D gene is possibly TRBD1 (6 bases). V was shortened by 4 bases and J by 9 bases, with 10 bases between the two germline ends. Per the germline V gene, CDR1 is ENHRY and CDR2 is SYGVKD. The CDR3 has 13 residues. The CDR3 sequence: CAISGGGGSPLHF. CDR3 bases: TGTGCCATCAGTGGGGGGGGCGGTTCACCCCTCCACTTT.

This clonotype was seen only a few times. CDR3 sequence: CASSPGAIVDTQYF. The CDR3 DNA reads as TGTGCCAGCAGCCCCGGGGCTATTGTGGATACGCAGTATTTT. The rearrangement links TRBV7-3 to TRBJ2-3; tentatively, D is TRBD1 or TRBD2 (5 bases each). The CDR3 loop spans 14 amino acids. Trimming took 5 bases from V and 6 from J, leaving 15 bases between them. The germline gives CDR1 SGHTA, CDR2 FQGTGA.

CDR3 residues: CASSYAYGAVSTNTGELFF. CDR3 DNA sequence: TGTGCCAGCAGTTATGCGTATGGGGCAGTAAGTACGAACACCGGGGAGCTGTTTTTT. The chain couples TRBV6-5 to TRBJ2-2, with a tentative D call TRBD1 (5 bases). Trimming took off 3 bases at V and 0 bases at J, with 20 bases between the two ends. Germline CDR1 and CDR2: MNHEY and SVGAGI. The CDR3 has 19 amino acids.

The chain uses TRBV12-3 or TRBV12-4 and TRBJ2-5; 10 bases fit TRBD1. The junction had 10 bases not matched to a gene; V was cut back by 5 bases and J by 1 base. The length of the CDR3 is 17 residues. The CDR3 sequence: CASSPVWDRGPQETQYF. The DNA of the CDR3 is TGTGCCAGCAGTCCTGTATGGGACAGGGGTCCCCAAGAGACCCAGTACTTC.

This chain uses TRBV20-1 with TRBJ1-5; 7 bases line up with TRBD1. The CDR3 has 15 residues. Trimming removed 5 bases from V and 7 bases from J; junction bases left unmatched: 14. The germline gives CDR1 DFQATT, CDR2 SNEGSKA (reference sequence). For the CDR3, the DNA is TGCAGTGCTGCTGAACAGGGGAATAGCGACCAGCCCCAGCATTTT. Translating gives CSAAEQGNSDQPQHF.

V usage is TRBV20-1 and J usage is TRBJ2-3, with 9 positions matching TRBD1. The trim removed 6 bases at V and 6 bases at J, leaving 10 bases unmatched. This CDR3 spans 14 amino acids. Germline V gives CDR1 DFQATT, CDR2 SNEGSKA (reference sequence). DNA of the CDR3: TGCAGTGCAGTCCCGGGGACAGGGACGGATACGCAGTATTTT. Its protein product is CSAVPGTGTDTQYF.

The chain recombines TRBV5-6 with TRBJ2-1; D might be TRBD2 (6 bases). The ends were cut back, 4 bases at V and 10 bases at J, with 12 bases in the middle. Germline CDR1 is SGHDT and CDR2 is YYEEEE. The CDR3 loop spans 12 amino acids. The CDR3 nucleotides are TGTGCCAGCAGCGGGACTTCAAGCGAGCAGTTCTTC. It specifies CASSGTSSEQFF.

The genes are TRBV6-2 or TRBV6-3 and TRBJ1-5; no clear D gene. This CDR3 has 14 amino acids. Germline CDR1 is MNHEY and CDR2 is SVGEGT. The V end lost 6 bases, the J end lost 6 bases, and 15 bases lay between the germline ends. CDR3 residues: CASSPTDVGQPQHF. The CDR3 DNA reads TGTGCCAGCAGCCCGACCGATGTTGGTCAGCCCCAGCATTTT.

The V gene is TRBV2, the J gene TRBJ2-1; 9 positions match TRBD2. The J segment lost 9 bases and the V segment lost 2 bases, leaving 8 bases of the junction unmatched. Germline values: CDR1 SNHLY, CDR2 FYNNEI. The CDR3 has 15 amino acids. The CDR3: CASSETSGGSGEQFF. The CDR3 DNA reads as TGTGCCAGCAGTGAAACGAGCGGGGGGTCGGGTGAGCAGTTCTTC.

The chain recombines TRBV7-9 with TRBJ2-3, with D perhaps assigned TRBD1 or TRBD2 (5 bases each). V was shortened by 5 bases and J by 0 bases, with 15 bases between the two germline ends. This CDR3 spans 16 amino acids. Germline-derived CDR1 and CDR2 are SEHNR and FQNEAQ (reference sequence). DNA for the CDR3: TGTGCCAGCAGCCCCCGGGGACCCCCTAGCACAGATACGCAGTATTTT. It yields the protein CASSPRGPPSTDTQYF.

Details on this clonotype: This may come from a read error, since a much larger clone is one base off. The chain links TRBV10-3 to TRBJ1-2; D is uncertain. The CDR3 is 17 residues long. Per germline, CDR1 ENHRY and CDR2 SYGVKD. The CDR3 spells CATSESAVSGRTYGYTF. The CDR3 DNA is TGTGCCACCAGTGAGTCGGCGGTATCGGGCAGAACCTATGGCTACACCTTC.

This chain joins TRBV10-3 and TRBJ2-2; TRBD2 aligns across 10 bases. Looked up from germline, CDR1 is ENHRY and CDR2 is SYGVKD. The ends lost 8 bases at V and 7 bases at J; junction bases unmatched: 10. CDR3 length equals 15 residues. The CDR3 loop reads CAIGLAGEKGGELFF. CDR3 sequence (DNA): TGTGCCATCGGGCTAGCGGGGGAGAAGGGCGGGGAGCTGTTTTTT.

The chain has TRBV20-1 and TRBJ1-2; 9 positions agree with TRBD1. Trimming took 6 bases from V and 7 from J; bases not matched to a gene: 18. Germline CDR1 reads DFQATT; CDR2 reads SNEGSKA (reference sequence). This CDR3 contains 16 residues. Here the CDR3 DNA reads TGCAGTGCCGACCGGGGACAGGGAGTGGCGCGTGGTGGCTACACCTTC. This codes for CSADRGQGVARGGYTF.

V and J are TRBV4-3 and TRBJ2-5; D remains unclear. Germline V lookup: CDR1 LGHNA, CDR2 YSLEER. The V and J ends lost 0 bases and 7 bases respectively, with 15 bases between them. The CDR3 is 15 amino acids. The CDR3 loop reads CASSQDWNTGRTQYF. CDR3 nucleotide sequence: TGCGCCAGCAGCCAAGATTGGAACACTGGAAGGACCCAGTACTTC.

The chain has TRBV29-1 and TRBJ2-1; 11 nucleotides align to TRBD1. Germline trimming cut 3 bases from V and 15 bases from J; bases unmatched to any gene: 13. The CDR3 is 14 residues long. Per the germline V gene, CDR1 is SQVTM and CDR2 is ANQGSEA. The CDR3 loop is CSVDTPTPGTGGFF. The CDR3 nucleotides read TGCAGCGTTGACACTCCAACCCCCGGGACAGGGGGGTTCTTC.